This TCR beta chain was observed in a study of T-cell reconstitution after alpha-beta-depleted transplantation in children. Unique molecular identifiers were incorporated during preparation of the TCRbeta library. TCRdb reprocessed the PCR reads via MiXCR and lists one record per CDR3 protein. The sample has hundreds of thousands of distinct CDR3 sequences, less than 15% seen once; the top ten hold 0.79%. After removal of 7 bases from V and 7 bases from J, the junction contained 6 bases not matched to a gene. The CDR3 spans 13 residues. From germline, CDR1 is SNHLY and CDR2 FYNNEI. This clonotype has ten or more counts.

This TCR was recovered from a girl aged 2-9 years with congenital amegakaryocytic thrombocytopenia, due to receive a stem cell transplant. Sample: PBMCs, taken before TCRalphabeta/CD19-depleted stem cell transplant. The chain is built from TRBV2 and TRBJ2-1; TRBD1 aligns across 8 bases. As DNA, the CDR3 is TGTGCCAGCAATCAGGGGGCGAGGAATGAGCAGTTCTTC. This sequence encodes CASNQGARNEQFF.